The rows below give T cell receptor beta chains drawn from one sample of a study of blood T cell repertoires in COVID-19. The protocol was immunoSEQ multiplex PCR, while the TCRdb copy is restricted to in-frame clones and leaves out a portion. The table has approximately 77,000 clones, 88% seen once. Sequencing was performed on peripheral blood. The receptors come from a woman aged 80 or older with acute or convalescent COVID-19. Both conserved end residues are part of each CDR3. Each record gives: D gene, V gene, J gene, clone size, CDR3 protein, CDR3 DNA. The D gene is left open where the match is weak. The listing skips clone size in some rows; elsewhere it reads once, few, many or a size class.

d_call: NA
v_call: TRBV20-1
j_call: TRBJ1-3
clone_size: once
cdr3_aa: CSAQQGNTIYF
cdr3_nt: TGCAGTGCTCAACAGGGAAACACCATATATTTT

d_call: NA
v_call: TRBV19
j_call: TRBJ1-5
clone_size: once
cdr3_aa: CASSTMGGQPQHF
cdr3_nt: TGTGCCAGTAGTACCATGGGGGGACAGCCCCAGCATTTT

d_call: NA
v_call: TRBV19
j_call: TRBJ1-5
clone_size: NA
cdr3_aa: CASLGQPYSNQPQHF
cdr3_nt: TGTGCCAGTCTAGGACAGCCATATAGCAATCAGCCCCAGCATTTT

d_call: TRBD2
v_call: TRBV7-3
j_call: TRBJ2-6
clone_size: NA
cdr3_aa: CASSLRGGGSSGANVLTF
cdr3_nt: TGTGCCAGCAGCTTACGGGGCGGGGGGTCCTCTGGGGCCAACGTCCTGACTTTC

d_call: TRBD1
v_call: TRBV6-5
j_call: TRBJ2-3
clone_size: NA
cdr3_aa: CASSFGQGSRTDTQYF
cdr3_nt: TGTGCCAGCAGTTTCGGACAGGGCAGTAGGACAGATACGCAGTATTTT

d_call: TRBD1
v_call: TRBV9
j_call: TRBJ1-2
clone_size: NA
cdr3_aa: CASSVADRGSYGYTF
cdr3_nt: TGTGCCAGCAGCGTAGCAGACAGGGGGAGTTATGGCTACACCTTC

d_call: NA
v_call: TRBV19
j_call: TRBJ1-3
clone_size: NA
cdr3_aa: CASSRTARYSSGNTIYF
cdr3_nt: TGTGCCAGTAGTCGGACAGCCAGGTACTCCTCTGGAAACACCATATATTTT

d_call: TRBD2
v_call: TRBV3-1/TRBV3-2
j_call: TRBJ2-5
clone_size: NA
cdr3_aa: CAAQTSGGSETQYF
cdr3_nt: TGTGCCGCCCAGACTAGCGGGGGTTCAGAGACCCAGTACTTC

d_call: TRBD1
v_call: TRBV19
j_call: TRBJ1-2
clone_size: NA
cdr3_aa: CASRGQGAVGYTF
cdr3_nt: TGTGCCAGTAGAGGACAGGGGGCAGTTGGCTACACCTTC

d_call: TRBD1
v_call: TRBV19
j_call: TRBJ2-7
clone_size: once
cdr3_aa: CASSVKSPGQGIYEQYF
cdr3_nt: TGTGCCAGTAGTGTCAAAAGTCCGGGACAGGGGATATACGAGCAGTACTTC

d_call: NA
v_call: TRBV21-1
j_call: TRBJ2-3
clone_size: NA
cdr3_aa: CASSKTRTRADTQYF
cdr3_nt: TGTGCCAGCAGCAAAACCCGGACTAGGGCAGATACGCAGTATTTT

d_call: NA
v_call: TRBV27
j_call: TRBJ1-1
clone_size: NA
cdr3_aa: CASSSQQGLNTEAFF
cdr3_nt: TGTGCCAGCAGTTCCCAACAGGGCCTGAACACTGAAGCTTTCTTT

d_call: NA
v_call: TRBV5-1
j_call: TRBJ1-2
clone_size: NA
cdr3_aa: CASSFDDRRNYGYTF
cdr3_nt: TGCGCCAGCAGCTTCGACGACAGGAGAAACTATGGCTACACCTTC

d_call: TRBD1
v_call: TRBV5-1
j_call: TRBJ2-7
clone_size: NA
cdr3_aa: CASSPTGVYEQYF
cdr3_nt: TGCGCCAGCAGCCCTACAGGGGTCTACGAGCAGTACTTC

d_call: TRBD2
v_call: TRBV28
j_call: TRBJ2-7
clone_size: NA
cdr3_aa: CASRTPGGTDEQYF
cdr3_nt: TGTGCCAGCAGAACCCCGGGGGGGACCGACGAGCAGTACTTC

d_call: TRBD1
v_call: TRBV2
j_call: TRBJ1-2
clone_size: NA
cdr3_aa: CASSLRTGGGYTF
cdr3_nt: TGTGCCAGCAGTTTGAGGACAGGGGGTGGCTACACCTTC

d_call: NA
v_call: TRBV15
j_call: TRBJ2-5
clone_size: NA
cdr3_aa: CATSRDKETQYF
cdr3_nt: TGTGCCACCAGCAGAGATAAAGAGACCCAGTACTTC

d_call: NA
v_call: TRBV6-5
j_call: TRBJ1-3
clone_size: NA
cdr3_aa: CASSFPGATGNTIYF
cdr3_nt: TGTGCCAGCAGTTTCCCAGGGGCAACTGGAAACACCATATATTTT

d_call: NA
v_call: TRBV10-2
j_call: TRBJ2-5
clone_size: NA
cdr3_aa: CASTAQETQYF
cdr3_nt: TGCGCCAGCACAGCGCAAGAGACCCAGTACTTC

d_call: TRBD1
v_call: TRBV19
j_call: TRBJ1-1
clone_size: NA
cdr3_aa: CASSVGQGRWGVLNTEAFF
cdr3_nt: TGTGCCAGTAGTGTCGGACAGGGGCGTTGGGGCGTTTTGAACACTGAAGCTTTCTTT

d_call: NA
v_call: TRBV2
j_call: TRBJ1-1
clone_size: NA
cdr3_aa: CASSDFRVAEAFF
cdr3_nt: TGTGCCAGCAGTGATTTCAGGGTAGCTGAAGCTTTCTTT

d_call: TRBD1
v_call: TRBV5-4
j_call: TRBJ1-3
clone_size: NA
cdr3_aa: CASSSGQGNTIYF
cdr3_nt: TGTGCCAGCAGCTCAGGACAGGGCAACACCATATATTTT

d_call: NA
v_call: TRBV9
j_call: TRBJ2-5
clone_size: NA
cdr3_aa: CASSVEGAGSETQYF
cdr3_nt: TGTGCCAGCAGCGTAGAAGGAGCGGGTTCAGAGACCCAGTACTTC

d_call: NA
v_call: TRBV6-5
j_call: TRBJ2-1
clone_size: once
cdr3_aa: CASRVSGGPNEQFF
cdr3_nt: TGTGCCAGCAGAGTTAGCGGTGGCCCGAATGAGCAGTTCTTC

d_call: NA
v_call: TRBV11-1
j_call: TRBJ2-1
clone_size: NA
cdr3_aa: CASSYEVSSYNEQFF
cdr3_nt: TGTGCCAGCAGCTATGAAGTTAGCTCCTACAATGAGCAGTTCTTC

d_call: TRBD1
v_call: TRBV2
j_call: TRBJ1-1
clone_size: NA
cdr3_aa: CAEGGQGLGAFF
cdr3_nt: TGTGCCGAAGGGGGACAGGGATTAGGAGCTTTCTTT

d_call: TRBD2
v_call: TRBV7-9
j_call: TRBJ2-2
clone_size: NA
cdr3_aa: CASSYEGLAGVAGELFF
cdr3_nt: TGTGCCAGCAGTTATGAAGGACTAGCGGGAGTAGCCGGGGAGCTGTTTTTT

d_call: NA
v_call: TRBV6-5
j_call: TRBJ2-7
clone_size: NA
cdr3_aa: CASRRHSGSEQYF
cdr3_nt: TGTGCCAGCAGACGCCATTCGGGGTCCGAGCAGTACTTC

d_call: NA
v_call: TRBV2
j_call: TRBJ1-2
clone_size: NA
cdr3_aa: CASSPRSGGYTF
cdr3_nt: TGTGCCAGCAGTCCAAGATCGGGTGGCTACACCTTC

d_call: NA
v_call: TRBV28
j_call: TRBJ2-5
clone_size: NA
cdr3_aa: CASSTLRGNWETQYF
cdr3_nt: TGTGCCAGCAGCACCTTAAGAGGGAATTGGGAGACCCAGTACTTC

d_call: TRBD1
v_call: TRBV30
j_call: TRBJ2-1
clone_size: NA
cdr3_aa: CAWRLQGVGEQFF
cdr3_nt: TGTGCCTGGAGGCTCCAGGGGGTTGGTGAGCAGTTCTTC

d_call: NA
v_call: TRBV14
j_call: TRBJ2-7
clone_size: NA
cdr3_aa: CASSQGLVYDEQYF
cdr3_nt: TGTGCCAGCAGCCAAGGACTTGTTTATGACGAGCAGTACTTC

d_call: NA
v_call: TRBV7-2
j_call: TRBJ2-1
clone_size: once
cdr3_aa: CASTRESSYNEQFF
cdr3_nt: TGTGCCAGCACTCGCGAAAGCTCCTACAATGAGCAGTTCTTC

d_call: NA
v_call: TRBV18
j_call: TRBJ2-1
clone_size: NA
cdr3_aa: CASSRGSSNEQFF
cdr3_nt: TGTGCCAGCTCAAGGGGAAGCTCCAATGAGCAGTTCTTC

d_call: NA
v_call: TRBV28
j_call: TRBJ1-2
clone_size: NA
cdr3_aa: CASSSSNYGYTF
cdr3_nt: TGTGCCAGCAGTTCCAGTAACTATGGCTACACCTTC

d_call: TRBD1
v_call: TRBV29-1
j_call: TRBJ1-2
clone_size: once
cdr3_aa: CSVADRDIAYTF
cdr3_nt: TGCAGCGTTGCCGACAGGGATATCGCCTACACCTTC

d_call: NA
v_call: TRBV28
j_call: TRBJ1-4
clone_size: once
cdr3_aa: CASGRRVINEKLFF
cdr3_nt: TGTGCCAGCGGGAGGCGGGTCATAAATGAAAAACTGTTTTTT